The present T cell receptor (beta chain) was sequenced within a study of cytomegalovirus exposure and HLA in healthy donors. On the study more broadly: Findings of an earlier analysis included 110 million or so unique TCR beta sequences from 180 million or so T cells.

The V end lost 2 bases, the J end lost 4 bases, and 11 bases lay between the germline ends. The germline CDR1 and CDR2 sequences are SNHLY and FYNNEI. This CDR3 spans 14 amino acids. In the PCR, 60 Vbeta and 13 Jbeta primers were used. TCRdb's copy holds only in-frame clones and misses some; the assay was immunoSEQ multiplex PCR. The table records 300,000 or so clones, 84% of them present only once. Each donor was nominally healthy when sampled (though unrecorded immune exposures were likely). This chain links TRBV2 with TRBJ1-1; unclear D gene. Sequenced sample: PBMCs. The TCR was taken from a woman aged 40 to 50 in good health and CMV-seropositive. CDR3 loop: CASSERARGTEAFF. The CDR3 DNA sequence: TGTGCCAGCAGTGAACGCGCCCGGGGCACTGAAGCTTTCTTT.